Below, 3 T cell receptor beta chains from the same sample are listed, as sequenced in a study of shared clonotypes between healthy human individuals. The naive CD8 population came from CD45RO-negative cells selected for CCR7, without terminally differentiated effector memory CD45RA+ cells. Using immunoSEQ multiplex PCR, the repertoire was profiled, and TCRdb retains in-frame clones only, with some absent. The data show about 2,200,000 clones, approximately 94% seen once. The sequenced sample was naive CD8+ T cells from PBMCs. Receptors originate from a man aged 18 to 30 in good health. Some clones in this sample may be carry-over from other donors' samples.

V gene TRBV7-2 combines with J gene TRBJ2-5; 9 bases are shared with TRBD2. Unmatched junction bases numbered 11, after V lost 2 bases and J lost 4 bases. From germline, CDR1 is SGHTA and CDR2 FQGNSA. The CDR3 covers 17 residues. The CDR3, as DNA: TGTGCCAGCAGCTTATACAGGCTAGCGGGGAAGGTAGAGACCCAGTACTTC. It specifies CASSLYRLAGKVETQYF.

The J gene is TRBJ2-1, the V gene TRBV5-6, with D tentatively TRBD2 (6 bases). The CDR3 is 17 amino acids. CDR1 is SGHDT and CDR2 is YYEEEE in the germline V gene. Trimming cost V 0 bases and J 1 base, with 14 bases left between them. CDR3 sequence reads: CASSLAEGPLSYNEQFF. The DNA of the CDR3 is TGTGCCAGCAGCTTGGCGGAGGGCCCCCTTTCCTACAATGAGCAGTTCTTC.

This clone was seen a single time. DNA of the CDR3: TGTGCCAGCAGCCCGGAGTACTTC. It yields the protein CASSPEYF. This chain uses TRBV7-6 with TRBJ2-5; D is uncertain. The V gene's germline CDR1 is SGHVS and CDR2 FNYEAQ. This CDR3 is built from 8 residues. V was clipped by 5 bases and J by 12 bases, with 4 bases between them.